One and the same sample provided the 3 T cell receptor beta chains below, sequenced in a study of control samples from healthy donors and cancer patients. Profiled with immunoSEQ multiplex PCR; TCRdb holds only in-frame clones, not every one. The sample holds 100,000 or so clones, under 90% seen once. Sequencing used blood. All receptors derive from a woman aged 50 to 60 in good health.

The V and J genes are TRBV12-3 or TRBV12-4 and TRBJ2-3; D not resolved. V lost 2 bases and J 3 bases, leaving 0 bases between the germline ends. There are 11 residues in the CDR3. The CDR3 sequence: CASSLTDTQYF. The CDR3 nucleotides read TGTGCCAGCAGTTTAACAGATACGCAGTATTTT.

V is TRBV11-2 and J is TRBJ2-2; TRBD2 aligns across 9 bases. In germline, CDR1 is SGHAT, CDR2 FQNNGV. Trimming cost V 2 bases and J 7 bases; bases outside gene matches: 8. The CDR3 length is 16 residues. Here the CDR3 reads CASSLNVPSGIGELFF. The CDR3 region has the DNA TGTGCCAGCAGCTTAAACGTCCCTAGCGGGATCGGGGAGCTGTTTTTT.

The rearrangement uses TRBV7-8 and TRBJ1-2; 7 bases map to TRBD1. The CDR3 consists of 16 residues. The trim removed 1 base at V and 4 bases at J, leaving 9 bases unmatched. In germline, CDR1 is SGHVS, CDR2 FQNEAQ. This CDR3 is CASSLEAGGGLYGYTF. The CDR3 nucleotides read TGTGCCAGCAGCTTAGAGGCAGGGGGTGGCCTCTATGGCTACACCTTC. The full variable domain, completed using reference TRBV7-8 and TRBJ1-2, is GAGVSQSPRYKVAKRGQDVALRCDPISGHVSLFWYQQALGQGPEFLTYFQNEAQLDKSGLPSDRFFAERPEGSVSTLKIQRTQQEDSAVYLCASSLEAGGGLYGYTFGSGTRLTVV.